This T cell receptor beta chain was found in a study of T cells after yellow fever vaccination (dated by TCRdb to the late 2010s). Notes on the research overall: The SMART-Seq v4 Ultra Low Input RNA kit was used to prepare libraries from fractions with low cell numbers. Two healthy male donors, one aged 18 to 29 and one aged 30 to 40 years, made up the cohort. To follow T-cell clones before and after primary and booster YFV17D yellow fever vaccination, bulk TCR alpha and beta repertoires were sequenced over time. Blood samples were taken at several timepoints before and after primary and secondary immunization, and bulk PBMC replicates and cell subsets were isolated. Points the paper makes about the study in general: FACS-sorted repertoires could contain abundant contaminating clonotypes from the bulk population, so computational filtering was required. Only a couple of donors were included in the study, so the extent to which the findings can be generalized is limited. Compared with the primary T-cell response, the secondary T-cell response was faster but weaker, reaching its peak on day 5 rather than on day 15. After the booster, most of the clones that had expanded following primary vaccination were detected again (roughly 96% of CD4 and around 90% of CD8), which suggests that memory was broadly maintained. A small share of clonotypes was detected in both CD4 and CD8 compartments, with the overlap likely arising from convergent recombination.

The junction shows trimming of 6 bases on V and 6 bases on J, plus 5 bases between the germline ends. Inclusive of the bounding cysteine and phenylalanine, the CDR3 is 11 residues long. The retained sequence is limited to the CDR3, 33 bases, with the frame set at the first base. Only a few counts were recorded for this clonotype. It has no known antigen specificity. Base qualities were left out, and no much larger clone turns up one base away. Reading the label with the study, this specimen's treatment or condition is: live attenuated yellow fever vaccine strain. PBMCs were isolated from peripheral blood using a standard Ficoll-Paque protocol. Dynabeads CD4 and CD8 positive selection kits were used to isolate the CD4 and CD8 T-cell fractions. RNA was extracted with TriZol from bulk PBMCs, CD4 and CD8 fractions, and dextramer-positive and dextramer-negative fractions. TCR cDNA was synthesized by 5'RACE template switching, which introduced a universal primer site and unique molecular identifiers. cDNA synthesis was primed from both the TCR alpha and TCR beta constant segments. Libraries were amplified in two PCR steps, with sample barcodes and sequencing adapters added in the second step. Sequencing of libraries was done on Illumina HiSeq 2500 (2x100 bp) or NovaSeq (2x150 bp). The study's own analysis went as follows. MIGEC was used to demultiplex reads and collapse the reads into UMI consensus sequences, and MiXCR was used for V(D)J alignment. Vaccine-responding clonotypes were defined with edgeR using replicate PBMC samples, requiring FDR below 0.01 and a log2 fold change above 5 up to day 15. CD4 or CD8 identity was assigned to each bulk clonotype according to whether the clonotype was present at higher abundance in the sequenced CD4 repertoire or the sequenced CD8 repertoire. TCRdb reanalyzed the raw reads on its own, using fastp at Q25 for trimming and MiXCR for clone calling, and kept in-frame beta chains. Under each unique CDR3 protein, matching rows form one entry showing the most common genes and DNA. Here the V and J calls rest on TCRdb's processing, not on the authors' analysis. The sample yields over 70,000 distinct CDR3 sequences; over 7.5% were counted once. More than 35% of the sample lies in the top ten.

The receptor's source is a man younger than 45 who received the YFV17D yellow fever vaccine. The V and J segments used are TRBV12-3 or TRBV12-4 and TRBJ2-2; the D gene remains uncertain. Sequenced here: CD8+ T cells sorted from PBMCs, sampled on the day of the yellow fever booster vaccination. The base sequence is TGTGCCAGCAGGCTTTCCGGGGAGCTGTTTTTT. Protein translation: CASRLSGELFF.